Listed below are T cell receptor beta chains from one sample, sequenced in a study of blood T cell repertoires in COVID-19. The method was immunoSEQ multiplex PCR; TCRdb's version includes in-frame clones alone and lacks a portion of them. The profile covers about 300,000 clones, with 89% appearing a single time and 1.8% taken by the ten largest. The sequenced sample was peripheral blood. Source of these receptors: a woman in her 30s with COVID-19, enrolled during active disease. Both conserved end residues are part of each CDR3. A D gene is named only where the DNA matches it firmly. Only part of the rows carry a size: once, few, many, or a class if the clone is expanded.

TRBV19	TRBJ1-2	14	TRBD1	once	CASSPGQGWGGYTF	TGTGCCAGTAGTCCGGGACAGGGGTGGGGCGGCTACACCTTC
TRBV4-3	TRBJ2-7	18	TRBD2	.	CASSQEPTSGGAAYEQYF	TGCGCCAGCAGCCAAGAGCCGACTAGCGGGGGGGCCGCCTACGAGCAGTACTTC
TRBV20-1	TRBJ1-1	11	.	.	CSAGTPTEAFF	TGCAGTGCTGGGACACCTACTGAAGCTTTCTTT
TRBV11-3	TRBJ2-5	15	.	.	CASSLEEWRGTAQYF	TGTGCCAGCAGCTTAGAAGAGTGGAGGGGCACTGCCCAGTACTTC
TRBV16	TRBJ1-5	14	.	.	CASSRASGNQPQHF	TGTGCCAGCAGCCGGGCGTCGGGGAATCAGCCCCAGCATTTT
TRBV5-4	TRBJ1-1	16	TRBD1	.	CASSWGRQGLNTEAFF	TGTGCCAGCAGCTGGGGGCGACAGGGACTGAACACTGAAGCTTTCTTT
TRBV5-1	TRBJ1-1	13	TRBD1	once	CASSLDRGNEAFF	TGCGCCAGCAGCTTGGACAGGGGTAATGAAGCTTTCTTT
TRBV27	TRBJ1-5	13	.	.	CASSFRVDQPQHF	TGTGCCAGCAGTTTCAGGGTAGATCAGCCCCAGCATTTT
TRBV23-1	TRBJ1-1	15	.	.	CASSQSNGSNTEAFF	TGCGCCAGCAGTCAATCGAACGGGAGTAACACTGAAGCTTTCTTT
TRBV30	TRBJ1-5	15	TRBD1	.	CAWSPGTGGEQPQHF	TGTGCCTGGAGTCCCGGGACAGGAGGGGAGCAGCCCCAGCATTTT
TRBV28	TRBJ1-5	12	.	.	CASSTPSQPQHF	TGTGCCAGCAGTACCCCCAGTCAGCCCCAGCATTTT
TRBV2	TRBJ1-6	14	.	.	CASSPTRGGEPLHF	TGTGCCAGCAGTCCCACACGGGGAGGTGAACCCCTCCACTTT
TRBV5-1	TRBJ2-5	14	.	.	CASSLRGIQETQYF	TGCGCCAGCAGCTTGCGGGGGATACAAGAGACCCAGTACTTC
TRBV11-1	TRBJ2-5	13	.	.	CASSPDRGETQYF	TGTGCCAGCAGCCCGGACAGAGGCGAGACCCAGTACTTC
TRBV10-2	TRBJ1-4	16	.	.	CASSEWSAGEDEKLFF	TGCGCCAGCAGTGAATGGTCCGCGGGGGAGGATGAAAAACTGTTTTTT
TRBV14	TRBJ2-7	15	.	.	CASSQAVVTAYEQYF	TGTGCCAGCAGCCAAGCCGTTGTTACAGCCTACGAGCAGTACTTC
TRBV6-5	TRBJ2-2	13	.	.	CASSYGATGELFF	TGTGCCAGCAGTTATGGGGCCACCGGGGAGCTGTTTTTT
TRBV30	TRBJ1-5	13	.	.	CAWSLQGSQPQHF	TGTGCCTGGAGTTTACAGGGCAGTCAGCCCCAGCATTTT
TRBV28	TRBJ2-1	15	.	once	CASSPYRASGNEQFF	TGTGCCAGCAGTCCGTACAGGGCTTCGGGCAATGAGCAGTTCTTC
TRBV5-8	TRBJ1-3	16	.	.	CASSLAFASSGNTIYF	TGTGCCAGCAGCTTGGCCTTCGCTAGCTCTGGAAACACCATATATTTT
TRBV9	TRBJ2-2	17	TRBD1	.	CASSVDRQGAYTGELFF	TGTGCCAGCAGCGTAGATCGACAGGGGGCGTATACCGGGGAGCTGTTTTTT
TRBV18	TRBJ1-6	15	.	.	CASSPRAITDSPLHF	TGTGCCAGCTCACCACGGGCCATCACGGATTCACCCCTCCACTTT
TRBV11-2	TRBJ2-2	14	.	.	CASSAGPLSGELFF	TGTGCCAGCAGCGCAGGGCCCTTATCCGGGGAGCTGTTTTTT
TRBV28	TRBJ1-2	11	.	.	CASTPGDGYTF	TGTGCCAGCACCCCCGGAGATGGCTACACCTTC
TRBV3-1/TRBV3-2	TRBJ2-1	11	.	.	CASSQAGFSFF	TGTGCCAGCAGCCAAGCGGGGTTCTCATTCTTC
TRBV10-3	TRBJ1-1	14	TRBD1	.	CAIRDREGKSEAFF	TGTGCCATCAGGGACAGGGAGGGTAAGTCTGAAGCTTTCTTT
TRBV5-1	TRBJ2-2	15	TRBD1	.	CASSHGQGNTGELFF	TGCGCCAGCAGCCATGGACAGGGAAACACCGGGGAGCTGTTTTTT
TRBV7-2	TRBJ2-1	15	TRBD1	.	CASSKDRDPYNEQFF	TGTGCCAGCAGCAAGGACAGGGACCCCTACAATGAGCAGTTCTTC
TRBV2	TRBJ2-2	14	TRBD1	.	CASSEWTGNGELFF	TGTGCCAGCAGTGAATGGACAGGGAACGGGGAGCTGTTTTTT
TRBV19	TRBJ1-5	17	TRBD1	.	CASSTPPGTGFNQPQHF	TGTGCCAGTAGTACCCCCCCCGGGACAGGTTTCAATCAGCCCCAGCATTTT
TRBV2	TRBJ2-1	14	.	.	CASSEVVSPNEQFF	TGTGCCAGCAGTGAAGTAGTGAGTCCCAATGAGCAGTTCTTC
TRBV3-1/TRBV3-2	TRBJ1-1	12	.	once	CASSQTPAEAFF	TGTGCCAGCAGCCAAACCCCAGCTGAAGCTTTCTTT
TRBV5-1	TRBJ2-5	14	TRBD1	.	CASSPRTGGGTQYF	TGCGCCAGCAGCCCACGGACAGGGGGCGGGACCCAGTACTTC
TRBV28	TRBJ1-4	14	.	once	CASSLEKANEKLFF	.
TRBV2	TRBJ2-2	12	.	.	CASSPDTGELFF	TGTGCCAGCAGCCCCGACACCGGGGAGCTGTTTTTT
TRBV11-1	TRBJ1-1	14	.	.	CASTRTTGFAEAFF	TGTGCCAGCACCAGAACTACAGGGTTTGCTGAAGCTTTCTTT
TRBV6-2/TRBV6-3	TRBJ1-1	13	.	.	CASSPEEDTEAFF	TGTGCCAGCAGCCCTGAGGAGGACACTGAAGCTTTCTTT
TRBV24-1	TRBJ2-2	17	.	.	CATSDPSRQGNDGELFF	TGTGCCACCAGTGATCCCTCCCGCCAGGGGAACGACGGGGAGCTGTTTTTT
TRBV30	TRBJ1-6	13	.	.	CAWDPEGNSPLHF	TGTGCCTGGGACCCTGAGGGTAATTCACCCCTCCACTTT
TRBV7-2	TRBJ2-7	13	.	.	CASSLAGAGEQYF	TGTGCCAGCAGCTTGGCGGGGGCGGGGGAGCAGTACTTC
TRBV29-1	TRBJ2-2	12	.	few	CSVVRNTGELFF	TGCAGCGTTGTTAGGAACACCGGGGAGCTGTTTTTT
TRBV27	TRBJ2-1	12	.	.	CASSEAAGEQFF	TGTGCCAGCAGTGAGGCGGCCGGAGAGCAGTTCTTC
TRBV5-1	TRBJ2-2	12	.	.	CASSLVAGELFF	TGCGCCAGCAGCTTGGTAGCCGGGGAGCTGTTTTTT
TRBV2	TRBJ1-6	15	.	.	CASSAAGAYNSPLHF	TGTGCCAGCAGCGCCGCAGGGGCCTATAATTCACCCCTCCACTTT
TRBV14	TRBJ2-5	17	TRBD2	.	CASSRPGLASFRETQYF	TGTGCCAGCAGCCGACCGGGACTAGCGTCTTTCCGAGAGACCCAGTACTTC
TRBV18	TRBJ1-2	14	.	.	CASSPSGVNYGYTF	TGTGCCAGCTCACCCTCCGGGGTTAACTATGGCTACACCTTC
TRBV21-1	TRBJ1-5	19	.	.	CASSKGFKFLESSNQPQHF	TGTGCCAGCAGCAAAGGGTTTAAATTTTTAGAGTCTAGCAATCAGCCCCAGCATTTT
TRBV7-9	TRBJ1-1	15	.	.	CASSFGGGMNTEAFF	TGTGCCAGCAGCTTCGGTGGGGGGATGAACACTGAAGCTTTCTTT
TRBV6-5	TRBJ1-1	12	TRBD1	.	CASLGTGVEAFF	TGTGCCAGCTTGGGGACAGGGGTTGAAGCTTTCTTT
TRBV21-1	TRBJ1-4	15	.	.	CASSTNRGSNEKLFF	TGTGCCAGCAGCACAAACAGGGGATCTAATGAAAAACTGTTTTTT
TRBV6-5	TRBJ2-5	13	.	.	CATGWGGAETQYF	TGTGCCACGGGGTGGGGTGGTGCGGAGACCCAGTACTTC
TRBV11-1	TRBJ1-1	16	.	few	CASTLTTGGAYTEAFF	TGTGCCAGCACCCTAACCACGGGGGGCGCCTACACTGAAGCTTTCTTT
TRBV6-4	TRBJ1-2	14	.	.	CATHPGGPASYYTF	TGTGCCACCCACCCCGGGGGTCCAGCTTCATACTACACCTTC
TRBV5-1	TRBJ1-2	12	.	.	CASSLQSYGYTF	TGCGCCAGCAGCTTACAGTCCTATGGCTACACCTTC
TRBV9	TRBJ2-5	14	.	.	CASSVGWASQTQYF	TGTGCCAGCAGCGTAGGTTGGGCCTCGCAGACCCAGTACTTC